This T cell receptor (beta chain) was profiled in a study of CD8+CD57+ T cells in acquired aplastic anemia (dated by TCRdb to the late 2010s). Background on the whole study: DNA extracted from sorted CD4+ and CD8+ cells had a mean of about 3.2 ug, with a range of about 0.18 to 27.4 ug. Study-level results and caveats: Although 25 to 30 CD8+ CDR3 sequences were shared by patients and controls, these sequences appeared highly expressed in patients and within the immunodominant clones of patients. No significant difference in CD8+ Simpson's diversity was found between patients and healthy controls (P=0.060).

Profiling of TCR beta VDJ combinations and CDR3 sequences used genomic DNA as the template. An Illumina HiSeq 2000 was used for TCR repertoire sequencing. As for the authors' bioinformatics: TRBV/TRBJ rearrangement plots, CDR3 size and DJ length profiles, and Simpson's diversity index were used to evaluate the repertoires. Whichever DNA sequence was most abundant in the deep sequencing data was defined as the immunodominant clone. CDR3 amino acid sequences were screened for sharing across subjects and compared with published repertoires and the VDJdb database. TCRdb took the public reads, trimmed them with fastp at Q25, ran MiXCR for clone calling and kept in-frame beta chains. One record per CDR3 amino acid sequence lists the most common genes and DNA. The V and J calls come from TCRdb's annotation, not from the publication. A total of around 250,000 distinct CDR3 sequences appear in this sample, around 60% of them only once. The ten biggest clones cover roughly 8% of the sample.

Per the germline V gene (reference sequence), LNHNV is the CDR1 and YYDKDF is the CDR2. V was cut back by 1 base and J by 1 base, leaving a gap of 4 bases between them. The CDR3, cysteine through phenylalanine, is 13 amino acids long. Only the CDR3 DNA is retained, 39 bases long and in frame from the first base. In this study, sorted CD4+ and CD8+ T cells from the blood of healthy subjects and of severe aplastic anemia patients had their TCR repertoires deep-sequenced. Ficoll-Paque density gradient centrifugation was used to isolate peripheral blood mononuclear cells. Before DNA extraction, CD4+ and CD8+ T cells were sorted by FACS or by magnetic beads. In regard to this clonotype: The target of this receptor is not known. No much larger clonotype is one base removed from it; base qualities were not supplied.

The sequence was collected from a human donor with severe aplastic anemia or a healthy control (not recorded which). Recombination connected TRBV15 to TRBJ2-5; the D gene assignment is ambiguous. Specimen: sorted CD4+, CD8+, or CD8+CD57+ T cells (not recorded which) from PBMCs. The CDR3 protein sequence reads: CATSRGVQETQYF. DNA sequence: TGTGCCACCAGCAGAGGCGTCCAAGAGACCCAGTACTTC. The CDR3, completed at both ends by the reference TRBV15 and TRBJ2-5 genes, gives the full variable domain DAMVIQNPRYQVTQFGKPVTLSCSQTLNHNVMYWYQQKSSQAPKLLFHYYDKDFNNEADTPDNFQSRRPNTSFCFLDIRSPGLGDTAMYLCATSRGVQETQYFGPGTRLLVL.